Detailed here is one T cell receptor beta chain. The record originates from a study of CD8 T cells in Susac syndrome. A quantity of roughly 0.5 to 1 ug RNA underwent reverse transcription using random hexamers. Using its own MiXCR run on the immunoSEQ multiplex PCR reads, TCRdb lists one record per CDR3 protein. This sample yields some 26,000 distinct CDR3 sequences, of which 94% are seen a single time; 0.25% to 0.35% belongs to the top ten. Healthy donors, matched for age and sex, constituted the control group. The V end was cut by 0 bases, the J end by 3 bases, with 8 bases between. Germline V gene sequence: CDR1 LGHDT, CDR2 YNNKEL (reference sequence). The CDR3 totals 14 residues.

The sample taken for sequencing was CD8+ T cells from PBMCs. The sequence was collected from a human donor in good health. The chain joins TRBV3-1 to TRBJ1-2; the D gene is possibly TRBD1 (5 bases). Here the CDR3 reads CASSQEGPYYGYTF. CDR3 in DNA: TGTGCCAGCAGCCAAGAGGGGCCCTACTATGGCTACACCTTC.